The entry below describes one TCR beta chain. Its specificity is unknown. These data are taken from a study of cytomegalovirus exposure and HLA in healthy donors. General observations from the study: Analyses of presence and absence presupposed an approximately uniform sequencing depth across donors. The investigators catalogued about 170 TCR beta chains as cytomegalovirus-associated.

PCR amplification relied on 60 Vbeta primers (plus 13 Jbeta primers). Sequenced by immunoSEQ multiplex PCR; TCRdb stores in-frame clones only, minus some. The sample carries around 86,000 clones, nearly 80% recorded once. The sequenced sample consisted of PBMCs. The clonotype originates from a female donor in good health and CMV-seronegative.

CDR3 sequence: CATSGPKDGGTGELFF. The CDR3 region has the DNA TGTGCCACCAGCGGGCCGAAGGATGGGGGGACCGGGGAGCTGTTTTTT. V usage is TRBV15 and J usage is TRBJ2-2; a possible D gene is TRBD2 (6 bases). Trimming removed 5 bases from V and 5 bases from J, with 18 bases in between. This CDR3 contains 16 residues. CDR1 LNHNV and CDR2 YYDKDF come from the germline V gene (reference sequence).